This T cell receptor (beta chain) was retrieved from a study of blood T cell repertoires in COVID-19. This clone has just one count. The length of the CDR3 is 15 residues. Per germline, CDR1 ENHRY and CDR2 SYGVKD. V gave up 0 bases and J gave up 5 bases, with 14 bases separating them. TCRdb's copy holds only in-frame clones and misses some; the assay was immunoSEQ multiplex PCR. The data contain about 220,000 clones, 75% to 85% of them singletons. This sequence originates from a woman aged 70-85 years with COVID-19, enrolled during active disease. Sequencing used peripheral blood. The chain has TRBV10-3 and TRBJ2-7; possibly TRBD1 for D (5 bases). The CDR3 is CAISESMGQGHEQYF. In DNA, the CDR3 is TGTGCCATCAGTGAGTCTATGGGCCAGGGCCACGAGCAGTACTTC.